The clone carrying this T cell receptor beta chain has just one count. As processed by the authors: The assay estimated nucleated cells by amplifying reference gene primers. Method: immunoSEQ multiplex PCR; TCRdb's copy keeps in-frame clones and lacks some. V and J calls and clone size follow that table, whereas D and trimming were derived from the DNA. The sample yields under 150,000 clones, more than 80% seen once. V lost 6 bases and J 3 bases, leaving 14 bases between the germline ends. Germline V CDR1 and CDR2: DFQATT, SNEGSKA (reference sequence). The CDR3 covers 13 residues. The sample is drawn from a study of blood T cell repertoires in COVID-19. For the study at large: The United States, Italy and Spain were the sources of the acute and convalescent COVID-19 samples. Nucleic acid was either cDNA or gDNA, and it came from T cells, B-cell-depleted T cells, or PBMCs.

Sequenced sample: peripheral blood. This TCR was recovered from a human donor with acute or convalescent COVID-19. The donor label of this sample is uncertain. V usage is TRBV20-1 and J usage is TRBJ1-1, with a possible D match to TRBD1 (6 bases). The CDR3 here is CSASDRFYTEAFF. DNA of the CDR3: TGCAGTGCGAGTGACAGGTTCTACACTGAAGCTTTCTTT.